Listed here are 16 T cell receptor beta chains from one sample, sequenced in a study of T cells in Graves' hyperthyroidism and ophthalmopathy. Using RNA transcripts as the source, TCR beta CDR3 regions were amplified. The TCR CDR3 first-round RT-PCR relied on the HTBI primer set. Each CDR3 protein gets one entry after TCRdb re-called the multiplex PCR reads with MiXCR. The data contain 300,000 to 400,000 distinct CDR3 sequences, roughly 13% of them singletons. The material sequenced was blood. These receptors originate from a woman younger than 30 with Graves' hyperthyroidism.

There are a few counts of this clonotype. V and J are TRBV15 and TRBJ2-2; TRBD1 might be the D (6 bases). The CDR3 length is 15 residues. V gave up 0 bases and J gave up 4 bases, with 9 bases separating them. CDR1 is LNHNV, CDR2 YYDKDF, per germline (reference sequence). CDR3 sequence (DNA): TGTGCCACCAGCAGAGACTCCAGGGGCACCGGGGAGCTGTTTTTT. Its translation is CATSRDSRGTGELFF.

The chain recombines TRBV19 with TRBJ2-2, with 7 bases matching TRBD2. Germline assignment: CDR1 LNHDA and CDR2 SQIVND (reference sequence). The CDR3 spans 15 residues. The J segment lost 3 bases and the V segment lost 3 bases, leaving 4 bases of the junction unmatched. DNA for the CDR3: TGTGCCAGTAGTATGGGGGGGATCGACACCGGGGAGCTGTTTTTT. Its protein is CASSMGGIDTGELFF.

This clonotype was counted ten times or more. V is TRBV12-5 and J is TRBJ2-5; 16 bases are shared with TRBD2. V lost 6 bases to trimming and J lost 1 base; unmatched junction nucleotides: 8. CDR1 and CDR2 from the germline V gene are LGHNT and FRNRAP. The CDR3 loop spans 18 amino acids. CDR3 nucleotide sequence: TGTGCTAGTGGCCCCGGGACTAGCGGGAGGGGGGGCCAAGAGACCCAGTACTTC. Its protein product is CASGPGTSGRGGQETQYF. The variable domain in full, with the rest retrieved from reference TRBV12-5 and TRBJ2-5, is DARVTQTPRHKVTEMGQEVTMRCQPILGHNTVFWYRQTMMQGLELLAYFRNRAPLDDSGMPKDRFSAEMPDATLATLKIQPSEPRDSAVYFCASGPGTSGRGGQETQYFGPGTRLLVL.

This clonotype was seen repeatedly, ten times or more. The chain couples TRBV7-9 to TRBJ1-2, with a weak D call TRBD1 (6 bases). The CDR3 covers 14 residues. CDR1 and CDR2 from the germline V gene are SEHNR and FQNEAQ (reference sequence). Trimming shortened V by 1 base and J by 4 bases, and 10 bases separated the two germline ends. The CDR3 loop reads CASSLVGGPYGYTF. The CDR3 DNA reads TGTGCCAGCAGCTTAGTCGGGGGCCCCTATGGCTACACCTTC.

This clonotype was recorded at least ten times. V is TRBV12-3 or TRBV12-4 and J is TRBJ1-1; 12 bases align to TRBD1. The CDR3 spans 15 residues. With V trimmed by 10 bases and J by 6 bases, 12 bases remained unmatched. The CDR3 region is CATGGTGGYEAEAFF. CDR3 nucleotide sequence: TGTGCCACGGGGGGGACAGGGGGCTATGAGGCTGAAGCTTTCTTT.

The sample holds many counts of this clonotype. V usage is TRBV7-9 and J usage is TRBJ1-3; maybe TRBD1 (6 bases). V lost 1 base and J lost 0, with 7 bases in between. There are 15 residues in the CDR3. CDR1 SEHNR and CDR2 FQNEAQ come from the germline V gene (reference sequence). CDR3 protein: CASSLDRASGNTIYF. CDR3 DNA: TGTGCCAGCAGCTTAGACAGGGCCTCTGGAAACACCATATATTTT. Full variable domain (rest looked up from reference TRBV7-9 and TRBJ1-3): DTGVSQNPRHKITKRGQNVTFRCDPISEHNRLYWYRQTLGQGPEFLTYFQNEAQLEKSRLLSDRFSAERPKGSFSTLEIQRTEQGDSAMYLCASSLDRASGNTIYFGEGSWLTVV.

Note on this clonotype: This could be a read error, since a much larger clone is one nucleotide away. For the CDR3, the DNA is TGTGCCAGCAGTTTAGCCGAGACAGGGAACACTGAAGCTTTCTTT. It translates to CASSLAETGNTEAFF. V and J are TRBV12-3 or TRBV12-4 and TRBJ1-1; TRBD1 is a possible D gene (6 bases). Trimming removed 0 bases from V and 1 base from J, with 9 bases in between. This CDR3 has 15 amino acids.

This clonotype was counted a few times. The chain employs TRBV6-1 and TRBJ1-1; 10 bases match TRBD1. This CDR3 has 16 residues. J lost 4 bases, V lost 2 bases, and 7 bases had no gene match. Germline V lookup: CDR1 MNHNS, CDR2 SASEGT. CDR3 nucleotides: TGTGCCAGCAGTGAATTGGGGACAGGGGATCGCACTGAAGCTTTCTTT. This gives the protein CASSELGTGDRTEAFF.

The sample holds many counts of this clonotype. This chain connects TRBV24-1 to TRBJ2-5; the D is unclear. Germline V CDR1 and CDR2: KGHDR, SFDVKD. The CDR3 is 12 amino acids. V lost 0 bases and J 5 bases, leaving 3 bases between the germline ends. The CDR3: CATSDLEETQYF. CDR3 nucleotides: TGTGCCACCAGTGATTTGGAGGAGACCCAGTACTTC.

In the case of this clonotype: A read error may explain this, as a much larger clone is one base away. The V call is TRBV5-5, the J call TRBJ2-2, with D uncertain. The germline V gene encodes CDR1 SGHKS and CDR2 YYEKEE (reference sequence). The CDR3 sequence is 12 residues long. CDR3 sequence reads: CACSSAQKELFF. In nucleotides, the CDR3 is TGTGCCTGCAGCTCGGCCCAGAAGGAGCTGTTTTTT.

The chain carries TRBV24-1 and TRBJ2-3, with 12 bases matching TRBD2. The CDR3 covers 17 residues. CDR1 KGHDR and CDR2 SFDVKD come from the germline V gene. V shed 2 bases, J shed 2 bases, and the junction held 4 bases outside the gene matches. CDR3 bases: TGTGCCACCAGTGATTCTAGCGGGAGGGCCTACACAGATACGCAGTATTTT. Translating it yields CATSDSSGRAYTDTQYF.

The rearrangement links TRBV10-3 to TRBJ1-5; the D gene is possibly TRBD1 (5 bases). V lost 6 bases and J lost 7, with 10 bases in between. This CDR3 region has 12 residues. Looked up from germline, CDR1 is ENHRY and CDR2 is SYGVKD. The CDR3 DNA sequence: TGTGCCATCAGGGGGGAAGGACAGCCCCAGCATTTT. It is translated as CAIRGEGQPQHF.

There are many counts of this clonotype. This sequence joins TRBV30 and TRBJ1-1, with a possible D match to TRBD1 (6 bases). This CDR3 has 13 residues. V was pared by 0 bases and J by 4 bases, with 9 bases between. Germline loops: CDR1 GTSNPN, CDR2 SVGIG (reference sequence). The CDR3 region is CAWSVIGGTEAFF. The CDR3 DNA reads TGTGCCTGGAGTGTGATAGGGGGCACTGAAGCTTTCTTT. The full variable domain, completed using reference TRBV30 and TRBJ1-1, is SQTIHQWPATLVQPVGSPLSLECTVEGTSNPNLYWYRQAAGRGLQLLFYSVGIGQISSEVPQNLSASRPQDRQFILSSKKLLLSDSGFYLCAWSVIGGTEAFFGQGTRLTVV.

This clonotype was observed many times. V and J are TRBV15 and TRBJ2-5; 11 nucleotides match TRBD2. Germline lookup yields CDR1 LNHNV and CDR2 YYDKDF (reference sequence). Trimming took 3 bases from V and 9 from J; bases not matched to a gene: 9. This CDR3 is 15 amino acids long. The CDR3 DNA reads as TGTGCCACCAGCAGCCGGACTAGCGGGCTCGCGGCCCAGTACTTC. Translation: CATSSRTSGLAAQYF.

A note on this clonotype: Since a much larger clone is just one base distant, this may be a read error. The chain is built from TRBV11-3 and TRBJ1-3; no clear D. Germline CDR1 reads SGHNT; CDR2 reads YENEEA. The CDR3 extends over 16 amino acids. CDR3 nucleotides: TGTGCCAGCAGGGACCTCGGCAGAAGCTCTGGAAACACCATATGTTTT. This codes for CASRDLGRSSGNTICF.

This clonotype was observed many times. Just one base apart from a much larger clone, this may be a read error. The chain couples TRBV6-2 or TRBV6-3 to TRBJ1-1; no reliable D call. V dropped 7 bases and J dropped 1 base, with 4 bases sitting between them. CDR1 is MNHEY, CDR2 SVGEGT, per germline. This CDR3 has 11 residues. CDR3 bases: TGTGCCAGCAACGAGAACACTGAAGCTTTCTTT. Protein sequence: CASNENTEAFF.